The 28 T cell receptor beta chains reported below all come from one sample, sequenced in a study of STAT5B mutations in CD4+ large granular lymphocyte leukemia. Sequenced by immunoSEQ multiplex PCR; TCRdb stores in-frame clones only, minus some. The data show 35,000 to 45,000 clones, around 85% seen once. Specimen: CD4+ T cells from blood buffy coats. These receptors were collected from a human donor in good health.

V and J are TRBV5-6 and TRBJ2-5; the match to TRBD1 covers 9 bases. Unmatched junction bases numbered 5, after V lost 0 bases and J lost 5 bases. In germline, CDR1 is SGHDT, CDR2 YYEEEE. This CDR3 is built from 15 residues. The CDR3, as DNA: TGTGCCAGCAGCTTGGCCTGGGACAGGGAGGAGACCCAGTACTTC. This sequence encodes CASSLAWDREETQYF.

The chain has TRBV28 and TRBJ1-2; D is ambiguous. V was shortened by 1 base and J by 4 bases, with 7 bases between the two germline ends. CDR1 and CDR2 from the germline V gene are MDHEN and SYDVKM. The CDR3 has 13 residues. CDR3 region: CASSLLGFYGYTF. The CDR3 nucleotides read TGTGCCAGCAGTTTATTGGGGTTCTATGGCTACACCTTC.

This rearrangement joins TRBV5-4 to TRBJ2-1; no definite D call. Germline CDR1 reads SGHNT; CDR2 reads YYREEE (reference sequence). CDR3 length: 11 amino acids. Trimming took 0 bases from V and 9 from J, leaving 4 bases between them. The CDR3 spells CASSLGGEQFF. CDR3 nucleotide sequence: TGTGCCAGCAGCTTGGGGGGTGAGCAGTTCTTC.

The V and J genes are TRBV28 and TRBJ2-5; D might be TRBD2 (7 bases). Deletions cut 11 bases from V and 0 bases from J, with 13 bases between. Germline CDR1 MDHEN, CDR2 SYDVKM. The CDR3 runs to 13 residues. CDR3 loop: CAGGAMYQETQYF. CDR3 nucleotide sequence: TGTGCCGGGGGGGCCATGTACCAAGAGACCCAGTACTTC.

The rearrangement links TRBV10-1 to TRBJ2-1; TRBD2 agrees at 11 bases. Germline CDR1 is WNHNN and CDR2 is SYGVQD (reference sequence). CDR3 length: 16 amino acids. V was clipped by 2 bases and J by 6 bases; unmatched bases: 6. In DNA form, the CDR3 reads TGCGCCAGCAGTGAGCTGGGGACTAGCGGCCTCAATGAGCAGTTCTTC. It encodes CASSELGTSGLNEQFF.

CDR3 in DNA: TGCGCCAGCAGCTTGGAGAGGATAAAAGAGACCCAGTACTTC. This codes for CASSLERIKETQYF. The J gene is TRBJ2-5, the V gene TRBV5-1; D gene unclear. CDR1 is SGHRS, CDR2 YFSETQ, per germline. This CDR3 contains 14 residues. Between the trimmed V and J ends, which lost 0 bases and 3 bases, there was a span of 9 bases.

The chain joins TRBV5-1 to TRBJ2-2, with unresolved D. The CDR3 extends over 14 amino acids. V was pared by 2 bases and J by 6 bases, with 11 bases between. Per the germline V gene, CDR1 is SGHRS and CDR2 is YFSETQ. The CDR3: CASSFGQVAGELFF. The CDR3 DNA is TGCGCCAGCAGCTTCGGTCAGGTTGCCGGGGAGCTGTTTTTT.

The chain combines TRBV5-1 with TRBJ2-7; tentative D call: TRBD2 (6 bases). Germline CDR1 and CDR2: SGHRS and YFSETQ. There are 14 residues in the CDR3. The V end was cut by 0 bases, the J end by 2 bases, with 9 bases between. CDR3 nucleotides: TGCGCCAGCAGCTTGGAGGAGGGTCCCTACGAGCAGTACTTC. Encoded protein: CASSLEEGPYEQYF.

This clone was observed a handful of times. The J gene is TRBJ2-3, the V gene TRBV6-5; a possible D gene is TRBD1 (5 bases). This CDR3 has 16 residues. The V end lost 0 bases, the J end lost 2 bases, and 12 bases lay between the germline ends. The germline V gene encodes CDR1 MNHEY and CDR2 SVGAGI. The CDR3 DNA reads TGTGCCAGCAGTTACTCGGGCAGGGCCTACACAGATACGCAGTATTTT. Translation gives CASSYSGRAYTDTQYF.

The genes are TRBV5-1 and TRBJ1-2; D gene uncertain. This CDR3 has 14 residues. The germline V gene encodes CDR1 SGHRS and CDR2 YFSETQ. Trimming stripped 1 base from V and 8 bases from J, with 15 bases between. In nucleotides, the CDR3 is TGCGCCAGCAGCTTGCACTCCGGTTTTTCGGGCTACACCTTC. Protein sequence: CASSLHSGFSGYTF.

The sample holds a few counts of this clone. J is TRBJ1-1 and V is TRBV30; tentative D call: TRBD1 (5 bases). The CDR3 is 14 amino acids. V was trimmed by 7 bases and J by 4 bases, leaving 19 bases between them. From germline, CDR1 is GTSNPN and CDR2 SVGIG (reference sequence). CDR3 nucleotide sequence: TGTGCCTCCCTGCGAGGGTGGGGGAGCACTGAAGCTTTCTTT. Protein: CASLRGWGSTEAFF.

This clone has just one count. The chain recombines TRBV9 with TRBJ2-1; TRBD1 aligns across 11 bases. Germline-derived CDR1 and CDR2 are SGDLS and YYNGEE. The CDR3 has 15 amino acids. After removal of 2 bases from V and 6 bases from J, the junction contained 4 bases not matched to a gene. The CDR3 region is CASSVTGTGGNEQFF. The CDR3 region has the DNA TGTGCCAGCAGCGTTACCGGGACAGGGGGCAATGAGCAGTTCTTC.

This clone turned up a few times. The chain uses TRBV27 and TRBJ1-5; D gene unclear. CDR1 is MNHEY and CDR2 is SMNVEV in the germline V gene (reference sequence). The V end was cut by 6 bases, the J end by 4 bases, with 10 bases between. This CDR3 has 13 residues. The CDR3 sequence is CASRLNFNQPQHF. CDR3 coding DNA: TGTGCCAGCAGACTCAACTTTAATCAGCCCCAGCATTTT.

The chain combines TRBV7-6 with TRBJ1-1; no clear D gene. Germline loops: CDR1 SGHVS, CDR2 FNYEAQ. With 5 bases removed from V and 8 bases from J, the gap between germline ends came to 0 bases. The CDR3 has 8 amino acids. This chain's CDR3 is CASSEAFF. DNA of the CDR3: TGTGCCAGCAGCGAAGCTTTCTTT.

In its sample, this clone was seen once. The gene calls are TRBV7-2 and TRBJ2-7; TRBD2 matches at 7 bases. Trimming cost V 3 bases and J 2 bases; bases outside gene matches: 4. The CDR3 sequence is 14 residues long. Germline V gives CDR1 SGHTA, CDR2 FQGNSA. CDR3 residues: CASSFLAEAYEQYF. CDR3 nucleotides: TGTGCCAGCAGCTTTCTAGCGGAAGCCTACGAGCAGTACTTC.

The J gene is TRBJ2-2, the V gene TRBV7-2; 9 nucleotides match TRBD1. CDR1 and CDR2 from the germline V gene are SGHTA and FQGNSA. There are 16 residues in the CDR3. Trimming removed 4 bases from V and 7 bases from J; junction bases left unmatched: 10. Written as DNA, the CDR3 is TGTGCCAGCAGCTCACTCACAGGGGGCTTTGGCGGGGAGCTGTTTTTT. It encodes CASSSLTGGFGGELFF.

V usage is TRBV7-9 and J usage is TRBJ2-1; 9 nucleotides align to TRBD2. The CDR3 is made up of 18 amino acids. Germline trimming cut 1 base from V and 7 bases from J; bases unmatched to any gene: 14. Looked up from germline, CDR1 is SEHNR and CDR2 is FQNEAQ (reference sequence). CDR3 in DNA: TGTGCCAGCAGCTTAGAAGCCTCTAGGCGGGAGGGCAGGAATGAGCAGTTCTTC. Amino acids: CASSLEASRREGRNEQFF.

This clone was counted between two and nine times. The chain carries TRBV11-3 and TRBJ1-1, with 8 nucleotides matching TRBD1. This CDR3 spans 15 amino acids. In germline, CDR1 is SGHNT, CDR2 YENEEA. V lost 3 bases and J lost 1; bases outside the gene matches: 4. In DNA form, the CDR3 reads TGTGCCAGCAGCTTCCGCGGACAGGGGAACACTGAAGCTTTCTTT. Amino acid sequence: CASSFRGQGNTEAFF.

This rearrangement joins TRBV5-1 to TRBJ2-2, with D perhaps matching TRBD2 (6 bases). The CDR3 covers 15 residues. V lost 5 bases to trimming and J lost 7 bases, with 18 bases between them. Germline values: CDR1 SGHRS, CDR2 YFSETQ. CDR3 in DNA: TGCGCCAGCAGGGGCGGGACCGCGAGGCACGGGGAGCTGTTTTTT. It yields the protein CASRGGTARHGELFF. Based on the CDR3 plus reference TRBV5-1 and TRBJ2-2, the full variable domain is KAGVTQTPRYLIKTRGQQVTLSCSPISGHRSVSWYQQTPGQGLQFLFEYFSETQRNKGNFPGRFSGRQFSNSRSEMNVSTLELGDSALYLCASRGGTARHGELFFGEGSRLTVL.

This clone occurred once. The gene calls are TRBV5-4 and TRBJ2-7; 9 bases fit TRBD1. The CDR3 is 13 amino acids. V gave up 4 bases and J gave up 3 bases; unmatched junction bases: 2. CDR1 and CDR2 (germline): SGHNT, YYREEE (reference sequence). CDR3 protein: CASSKDRGYEQYF. Written as DNA, the CDR3 is TGTGCCAGCAGCAAGGACAGGGGCTACGAGCAGTACTTC.

V and J are TRBV6-1 and TRBJ1-1, with D perhaps TRBD1 (6 bases). Per the germline V gene, CDR1 is MNHNS and CDR2 is SASEGT. The CDR3 is made up of 13 amino acids. V shed 6 bases and J shed 13 bases, with 21 bases lying between them. The CDR3 protein is CASSERPQGKGFF. The CDR3 DNA reads TGTGCCAGCAGCGAGAGGCCCCAGGGGAAGGGTTTCTTT.

V is TRBV18 and J is TRBJ2-1; TRBD2 agrees at 14 bases. The CDR3 length is 16 residues. V trimming: 0 bases; J trimming: 7 bases; junction bases outside the gene matches: 2. Germline CDR1 is KGHSH and CDR2 is LQKENI. Here the CDR3 reads CASSPPGLAGVNEQFF. The DNA of the CDR3 is TGTGCCAGCTCACCACCGGGACTAGCGGGAGTAAATGAGCAGTTCTTC.

This clone has a handful of counts. The CDR3 DNA reads TGTGCCAGCAGTCCCCCAAAAGGGGGCGAAAGCAATCAGCCCCAGCATTTT. Translated, it gives CASSPPKGGESNQPQHF. J is TRBJ1-5 and V is TRBV28; TRBD1 aligns across 7 bases. The germline V gene has CDR1 MDHEN and CDR2 SYDVKM. The CDR3 runs to 17 residues. Trimming removed 5 bases from V and 1 base from J; junction bases left unmatched: 11.

This clone was seen a handful of times. V gene TRBV4-1 combines with J gene TRBJ2-7, with a weak D call TRBD1 (6 bases). Germline V gene data show CDR1 as MGHRA and CDR2 as YSYEKL. Between the trimmed V and J ends, which lost 0 bases and 3 bases, there was a span of 15 bases. The CDR3 spans 16 residues. The CDR3 protein is CASSQDRVGRGYEQYF. Here the CDR3 DNA reads TGCGCCAGCAGCCAAGATCGGGTCGGCAGGGGCTACGAGCAGTACTTC.

The table lists this clone with a count of one. The chain carries TRBV2 and TRBJ2-5; D might be TRBD1 or TRBD2, each matching 6 bases. V dropped 0 bases and J dropped 5 bases, with 13 bases sitting between them. The CDR3 runs to 15 residues. The germline V gene encodes CDR1 SNHLY and CDR2 FYNNEI. In DNA, the CDR3 is TGTGCCAGCAGTGAAGCCCTTGTGGGGGGCGAGACCCAGTACTTC. It yields the protein CASSEALVGGETQYF.

This chain uses TRBV10-2 with TRBJ2-7; D may correspond to TRBD1 or TRBD2 (5 bases each). Trimming cost V 3 bases and J 1 base, with 13 bases left between them. Germline V gives CDR1 WSHSY, CDR2 SAAADI. CDR3 size: 15 residues. CDR3 protein: CASSDWDPRSYEQYF. The CDR3 DNA reads as TGCGCCAGCAGTGATTGGGACCCACGTTCCTACGAGCAGTACTTC.

The chain employs TRBV6-1 and TRBJ1-1; D gene unclear. CDR1 and CDR2 (germline): MNHNS, SASEGT. This CDR3 spans 12 amino acids. V was clipped by 2 bases and J by 4 bases, with 5 bases between them. CDR3 loop: CASSEWVTEAFF. As DNA, the CDR3 is TGTGCCAGCAGTGAATGGGTCACTGAAGCTTTCTTT.

The chain links TRBV2 to TRBJ1-5; 9 positions agree with TRBD1. Germline values: CDR1 SNHLY, CDR2 FYNNEI. The CDR3 contains 15 residues. V was pared by 5 bases and J by 2 bases, with 4 bases of the junction left unmatched. CDR3 region: CASSIRTGGNQPQHF. CDR3 bases: TGTGCCAGCAGTATCCGGACAGGGGGCAATCAGCCCCAGCATTTT.